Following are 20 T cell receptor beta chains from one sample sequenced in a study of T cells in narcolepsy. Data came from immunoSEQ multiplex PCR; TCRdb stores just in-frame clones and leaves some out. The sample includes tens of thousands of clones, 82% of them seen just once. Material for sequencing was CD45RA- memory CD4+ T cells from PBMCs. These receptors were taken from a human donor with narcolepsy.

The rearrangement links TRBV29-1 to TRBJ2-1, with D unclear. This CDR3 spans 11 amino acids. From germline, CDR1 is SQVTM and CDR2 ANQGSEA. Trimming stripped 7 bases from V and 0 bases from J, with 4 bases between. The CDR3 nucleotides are TGCAGCGGGAGCTCCTACAATGAGCAGTTCTTC. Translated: CSGSSYNEQFF.

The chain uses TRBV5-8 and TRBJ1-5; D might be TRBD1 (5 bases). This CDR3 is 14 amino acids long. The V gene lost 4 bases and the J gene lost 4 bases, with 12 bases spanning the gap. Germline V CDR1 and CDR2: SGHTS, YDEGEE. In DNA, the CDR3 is TGTGCCAGCAGCCTGTCGCGGGGGAATCAGCCCCAGCATTTT. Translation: CASSLSRGNQPQHF.

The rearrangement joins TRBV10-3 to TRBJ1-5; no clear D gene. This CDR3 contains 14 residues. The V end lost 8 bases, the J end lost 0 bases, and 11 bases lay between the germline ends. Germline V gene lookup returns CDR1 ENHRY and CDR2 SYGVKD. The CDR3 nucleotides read TGTGCCATCGGCAGTTCGAATAGCAATCAGCCCCAGCATTTT. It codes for CAIGSSNSNQPQHF.

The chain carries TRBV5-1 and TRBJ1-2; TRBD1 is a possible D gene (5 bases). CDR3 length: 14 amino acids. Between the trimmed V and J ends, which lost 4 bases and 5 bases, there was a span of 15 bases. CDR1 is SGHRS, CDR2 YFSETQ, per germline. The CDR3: CASSVDSAPYGYTF. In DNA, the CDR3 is TGCGCCAGCAGCGTAGACAGTGCCCCATATGGCTACACCTTC. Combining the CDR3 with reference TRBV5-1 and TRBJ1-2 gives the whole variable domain KAGVTQTPRYLIKTRGQQVTLSCSPISGHRSVSWYQQTPGQGLQFLFEYFSETQRNKGNFPGRFSGRQFSNSRSEMNVSTLELGDSALYLCASSVDSAPYGYTFGSGTRLTVV.

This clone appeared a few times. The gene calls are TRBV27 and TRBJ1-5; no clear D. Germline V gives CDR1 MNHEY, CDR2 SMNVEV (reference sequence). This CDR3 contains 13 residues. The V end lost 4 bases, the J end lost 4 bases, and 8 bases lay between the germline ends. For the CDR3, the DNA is TGTGCCAGCAGTTGGACGGTGAATCAGCCCCAGCATTTT. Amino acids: CASSWTVNQPQHF.

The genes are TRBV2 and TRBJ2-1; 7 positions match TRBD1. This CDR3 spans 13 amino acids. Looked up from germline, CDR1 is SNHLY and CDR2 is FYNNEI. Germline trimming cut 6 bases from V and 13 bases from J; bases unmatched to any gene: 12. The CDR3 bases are TGTGCCAGCAGCGCCATAAAAGGGGGCGAACAGTTCTTC. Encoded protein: CASSAIKGGEQFF.

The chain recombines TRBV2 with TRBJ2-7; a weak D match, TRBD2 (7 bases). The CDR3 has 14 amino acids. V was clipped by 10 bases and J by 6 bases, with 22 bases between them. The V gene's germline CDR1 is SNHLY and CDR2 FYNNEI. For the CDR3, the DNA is TGTGCCACCATTCACCCGGCGGGGGCCGGCGAGCAGTACTTC. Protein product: CATIHPAGAGEQYF.

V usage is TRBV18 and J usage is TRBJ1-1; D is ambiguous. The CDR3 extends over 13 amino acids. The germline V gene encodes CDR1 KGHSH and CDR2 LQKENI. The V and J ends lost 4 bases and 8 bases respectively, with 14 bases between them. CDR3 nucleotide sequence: TGTGCCAGCTCACAGCGAAGGGAGGGAGAAGCTTTCTTT. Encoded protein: CASSQRREGEAFF.

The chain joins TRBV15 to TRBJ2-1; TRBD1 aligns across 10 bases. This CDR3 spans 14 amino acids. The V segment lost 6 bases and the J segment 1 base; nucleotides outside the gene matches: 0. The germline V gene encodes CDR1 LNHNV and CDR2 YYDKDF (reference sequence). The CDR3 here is CATRGQGSYNEQFF. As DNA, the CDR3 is TGTGCCACCAGGGGACAGGGGTCCTACAATGAGCAGTTCTTC.

This CDR3 reads CASSATSQRNTGELFF. The DNA for the CDR3 is TGTGCCAGCAGCGCCACCAGCCAGAGGAACACCGGGGAGCTGTTTTTT. The J gene is TRBJ2-2, the V gene TRBV7-9; D remains unclear. Trimming shortened V by 5 bases and J by 1 base, and 14 bases separated the two germline ends. Per the germline V gene, CDR1 is SEHNR and CDR2 is FQNEAQ (reference sequence). This CDR3 comprises 16 residues.

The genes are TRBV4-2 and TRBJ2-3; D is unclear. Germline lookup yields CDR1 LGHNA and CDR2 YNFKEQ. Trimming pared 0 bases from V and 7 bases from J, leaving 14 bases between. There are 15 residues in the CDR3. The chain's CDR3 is CASSQDGTDSNTQYF. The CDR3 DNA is TGTGCCAGCAGCCAAGACGGTACGGATAGTAATACGCAGTATTTT.

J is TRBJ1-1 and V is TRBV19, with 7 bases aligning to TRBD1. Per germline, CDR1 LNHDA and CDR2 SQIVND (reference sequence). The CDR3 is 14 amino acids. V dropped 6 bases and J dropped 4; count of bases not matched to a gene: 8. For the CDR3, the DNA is TGTGCCAGTAGACTTCCAGGGGGAGGCACTGAAGCTTTCTTT. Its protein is CASRLPGGGTEAFF.

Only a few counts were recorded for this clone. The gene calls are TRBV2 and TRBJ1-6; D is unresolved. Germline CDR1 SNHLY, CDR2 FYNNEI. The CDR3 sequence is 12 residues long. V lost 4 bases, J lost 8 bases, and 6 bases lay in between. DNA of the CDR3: TGTGCCAGCAGTGGAAATGATTCACCCCTCCACTTT. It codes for CASSGNDSPLHF.

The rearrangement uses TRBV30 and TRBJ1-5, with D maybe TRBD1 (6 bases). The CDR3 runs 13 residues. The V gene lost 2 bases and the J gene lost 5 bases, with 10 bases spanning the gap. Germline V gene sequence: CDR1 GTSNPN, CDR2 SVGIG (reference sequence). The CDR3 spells CAWSRRGDQPQHF. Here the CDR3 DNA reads TGTGCCTGGAGTCGGAGGGGGGATCAGCCCCAGCATTTT.

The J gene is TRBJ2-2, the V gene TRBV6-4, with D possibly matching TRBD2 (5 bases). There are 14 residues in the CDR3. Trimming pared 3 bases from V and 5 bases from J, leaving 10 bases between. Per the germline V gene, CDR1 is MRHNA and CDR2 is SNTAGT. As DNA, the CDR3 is TGTGCCAGCAGTGATACGGACTTAACCGGGGAGCTGTTTTTT. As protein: CASSDTDLTGELFF.

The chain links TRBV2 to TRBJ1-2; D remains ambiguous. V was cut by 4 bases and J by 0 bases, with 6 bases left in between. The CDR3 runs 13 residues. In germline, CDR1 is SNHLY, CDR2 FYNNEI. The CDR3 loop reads CASSVGANYGYTF. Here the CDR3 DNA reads TGTGCCAGCAGTGTCGGGGCTAACTATGGCTACACCTTC.

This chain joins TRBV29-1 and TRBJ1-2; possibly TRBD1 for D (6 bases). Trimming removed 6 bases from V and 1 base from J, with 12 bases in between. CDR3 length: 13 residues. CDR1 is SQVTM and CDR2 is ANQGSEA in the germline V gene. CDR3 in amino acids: CSVAGELNYGYTF. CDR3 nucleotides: TGCAGCGTGGCAGGGGAACTTAACTATGGCTACACCTTC. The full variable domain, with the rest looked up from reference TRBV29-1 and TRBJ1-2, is SAVISQKPSRDICQRGTSLTIQCQVDSQVTMMFWYRQQPGQSLTLIATANQGSEATYESGFVIDKFPISRPNLTFSTLTVSNMSPEDSSIYLCSVAGELNYGYTFGSGTRLTVV.

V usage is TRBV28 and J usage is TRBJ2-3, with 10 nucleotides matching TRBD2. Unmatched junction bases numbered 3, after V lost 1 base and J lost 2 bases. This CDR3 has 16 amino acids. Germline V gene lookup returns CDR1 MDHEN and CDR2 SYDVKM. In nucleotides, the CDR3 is TGTGCCAGCAGTTTATTAACTAGCGGGAACACAGATACGCAGTATTTT. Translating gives CASSLLTSGNTDTQYF.

The CDR3 here is CASSPGTDRASSSSGNTIYF. The CDR3 DNA reads TGTGCCAGCAGTCCGGGGACGGACAGGGCCTCTTCTAGCTCTGGAAACACCATATATTTT. J is TRBJ1-3 and V is TRBV7-3; TRBD1 aligns across 8 bases. In germline, CDR1 is SGHTA, CDR2 FQGTGA. Trimming cost V 6 bases and J 0 bases; bases outside gene matches: 19. This CDR3 contains 20 residues.

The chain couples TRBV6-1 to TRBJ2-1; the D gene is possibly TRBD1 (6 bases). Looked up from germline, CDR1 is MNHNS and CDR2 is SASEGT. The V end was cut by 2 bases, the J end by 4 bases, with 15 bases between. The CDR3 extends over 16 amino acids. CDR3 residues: CASSESSAGVYNEQFF. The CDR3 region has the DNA TGTGCCAGCAGTGAATCTTCGGCAGGGGTGTACAATGAGCAGTTCTTC.